The clone carrying this TCR beta chain was counted once. The antigen remains unidentified. Germline V lookup: CDR1 SEHNR, CDR2 FQNEAQ (reference sequence). V lost 3 bases and J lost 3, with 13 bases in between. The CDR3 sequence is 15 residues long. The table came from immunoSEQ multiplex PCR; TCRdb's copy has only in-frame clones and leaves some out. The top ten hold around 13% of the sample, which has some 150,000 clones, around three quarters seen once. The data were taken from a study of cytotoxic CD8 clonotypes in ibrutinib-treated CLL. Study-level results: Exceeding age-matched healthy donors, baseline clonality also tracked the counts of circulating CD8+ T cells.

This TCR was recovered from a human donor with chronic lymphocytic leukemia. The chain recombines TRBV7-9 with TRBJ2-3; D uncertain. Sequenced material: PBMCs, taken after 12 months of ibrutinib treatment. For the CDR3, the DNA is TGTGCCAGCAGCTTCAAGACCCTACTAACAGATACGCAGTATTTT. This sequence encodes CASSFKTLLTDTQYF.